This is a list of T cell receptor beta chains from one sample in a study of blood T cell repertoires in COVID-19. TCRdb's copy holds only in-frame clones and misses some; the assay was immunoSEQ multiplex PCR. This sample carries some 200,000 clones, 80% to 90% of them seen once, and the ten largest clones take around an eighth. Sequences were obtained from peripheral blood. The receptors originated from a woman aged 70 to 79 with COVID-19, enrolled during active disease. Both conserved end residues are part of each CDR3. D genes are given only for firm matches. Not all rows give a size; the values are once, few, many and, for expanded clones, a class.

d_gene: -; len: 16; j_gene: TRBJ1-3; abundance: -; v_gene: TRBV5-1; CDR3nt: TGCGCCAGCAGCTTGATCGGCGGCGACTCTGGAAACACCATATATTTT; CDR3aa: CASSLIGGDSGNTIYF
d_gene: -; len: 13; j_gene: TRBJ2-3; abundance: few; v_gene: TRBV11-1; CDR3nt: TGTGCCAGCAGCTTTCCGGGCACAGATACGCAGTATTTT; CDR3aa: CASSFPGTDTQYF
d_gene: TRBD1; len: 13; j_gene: TRBJ1-1; abundance: -; v_gene: TRBV3-1/TRBV3-2; CDR3nt: TGTGCCAGCAGAGACAGGGTCGGGACTGAAGCTTTCTTT; CDR3aa: CASRDRVGTEAFF
d_gene: -; len: 13; j_gene: TRBJ1-5; abundance: -; v_gene: TRBV28; CDR3nt: TGTGCCAGCAAAGTGGCAGGGCATCAGCCCCAGCATTTT; CDR3aa: CASKVAGHQPQHF
d_gene: TRBD1; len: 12; j_gene: TRBJ2-1; abundance: -; v_gene: TRBV24-1; CDR3nt: TGTGCCACCAGGGACAGGGTCAATGAGCAGTTCTTC; CDR3aa: CATRDRVNEQFF
d_gene: TRBD2; len: 14; j_gene: TRBJ2-5; abundance: -; v_gene: TRBV19; CDR3nt: TGTGCCAGTAAGCCTAGCGGGTTCCAAGAGACCCAGTACTTC; CDR3aa: CASKPSGFQETQYF
d_gene: TRBD2; len: 16; j_gene: TRBJ2-5; abundance: -; v_gene: TRBV4-3; CDR3nt: TGCGCCAGCAGCCTAAATGCGGGAGGGCAACAAGAGACCCAGTACTTC; CDR3aa: CASSLNAGGQQETQYF
d_gene: TRBD2; len: 14; j_gene: TRBJ2-1; abundance: -; v_gene: TRBV10-3; CDR3nt: TGTGCCATCAGCGAGACTAGCGGGAGGGAGAAGCAGTTCTTC; CDR3aa: CAISETSGREKQFF
d_gene: TRBD2; len: 16; j_gene: TRBJ2-3; abundance: -; v_gene: TRBV4-2; CDR3nt: TGTGCCAGCAGCCAACCGAGCGGGAGGGGAACAGATACGCAGTATTTT; CDR3aa: CASSQPSGRGTDTQYF
d_gene: TRBD1; len: 16; j_gene: TRBJ1-1; abundance: once; v_gene: TRBV6-2/TRBV6-3; CDR3nt: TGTGCCAGCAGTAAGGACAGGGGGCAACTTGGCGCTGAAGCTTTCTTT; CDR3aa: CASSKDRGQLGAEAFF
d_gene: TRBD1; len: 15; j_gene: TRBJ2-5; abundance: -; v_gene: TRBV5-5; CDR3nt: TGTGCCAGCAGCTCAAGACAGGGGGCATGGGAGACCCAGTACTTC; CDR3aa: CASSSRQGAWETQYF
d_gene: TRBD2; len: 15; j_gene: TRBJ2-5; abundance: -; v_gene: TRBV30; CDR3nt: TGTGCCTGGAGTCCAACTAGCGGGAGTGGGAAGACCCAGTACTTC; CDR3aa: CAWSPTSGSGKTQYF
d_gene: TRBD1; len: 15; j_gene: TRBJ1-4; abundance: -; v_gene: TRBV12-5; CDR3nt: TGTGCTAGTGGTCTGAGACAGGGGGGGTCTGAAAAACTGTTTTTT; CDR3aa: CASGLRQGGSEKLFF
d_gene: TRBD1; len: 14; j_gene: TRBJ2-1; abundance: once; v_gene: TRBV24-1; CDR3nt: TGTGCCACCAGCCAACAGGGGTCCTACAATGAGCAGTTCTTC; CDR3aa: CATSQQGSYNEQFF
d_gene: -; len: 14; j_gene: TRBJ2-1; abundance: few; v_gene: TRBV11-3; CDR3nt: TGTGCCAGCAGCTTCCGGGGAAGGCGAAATGAGCAGTTCTTC; CDR3aa: CASSFRGRRNEQFF
d_gene: -; len: 13; j_gene: TRBJ1-2; abundance: -; v_gene: TRBV12-3/TRBV12-4; CDR3nt: TGTGCCAGCAGTTTAGGCAGGCGGGATGGCTACACCTTC; CDR3aa: CASSLGRRDGYTF
d_gene: TRBD1; len: 14; j_gene: TRBJ1-4; abundance: -; v_gene: TRBV30; CDR3nt: TGTGCCTGGAGTGCAGGGGGCTTGAATGAAAAACTGTTTTTT; CDR3aa: CAWSAGGLNEKLFF
d_gene: TRBD1; len: 11; j_gene: TRBJ1-2; abundance: -; v_gene: TRBV28; CDR3nt: TGTGCCAGCGACAACAGGGGAGGCTACACCTTC; CDR3aa: CASDNRGGYTF
d_gene: -; len: 14; j_gene: TRBJ1-1; abundance: -; v_gene: TRBV28; CDR3nt: TGTGCCAGCAGTTTAGAACTCCGCAACACTGAAGCTTTCTTT; CDR3aa: CASSLELRNTEAFF
d_gene: -; len: 12; j_gene: TRBJ2-7; abundance: -; v_gene: TRBV29-1; CDR3nt: TGCAGCGTTGGCACATACTCCTACGAGCAGTACTTC; CDR3aa: CSVGTYSYEQYF